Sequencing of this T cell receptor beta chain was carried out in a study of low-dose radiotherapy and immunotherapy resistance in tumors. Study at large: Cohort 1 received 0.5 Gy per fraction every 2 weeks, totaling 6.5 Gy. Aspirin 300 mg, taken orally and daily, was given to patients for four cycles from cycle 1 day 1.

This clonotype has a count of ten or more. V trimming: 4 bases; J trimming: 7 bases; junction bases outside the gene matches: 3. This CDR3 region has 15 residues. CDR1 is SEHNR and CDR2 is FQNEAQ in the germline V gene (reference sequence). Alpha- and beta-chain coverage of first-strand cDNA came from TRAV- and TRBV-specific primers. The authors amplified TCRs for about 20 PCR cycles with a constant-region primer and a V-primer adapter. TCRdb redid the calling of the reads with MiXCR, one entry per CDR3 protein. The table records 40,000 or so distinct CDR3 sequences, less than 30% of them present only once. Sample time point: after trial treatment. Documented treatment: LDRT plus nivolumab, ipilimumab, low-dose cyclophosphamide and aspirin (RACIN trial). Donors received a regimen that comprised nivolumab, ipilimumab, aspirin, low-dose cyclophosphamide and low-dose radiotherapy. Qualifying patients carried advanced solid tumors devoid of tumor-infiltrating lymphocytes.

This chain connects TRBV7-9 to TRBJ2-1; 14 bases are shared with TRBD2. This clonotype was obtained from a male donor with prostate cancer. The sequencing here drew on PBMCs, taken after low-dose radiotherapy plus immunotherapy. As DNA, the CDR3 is TGTGCCAGCAGCTCGGGACTAGCGGGAGTTAATGAGCAGTTCTTC. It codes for CASSSGLAGVNEQFF.